This T cell receptor beta chain was sequenced in a study of blood T cell repertoires in COVID-19. Germline V CDR1 and CDR2: ENHRY, SYGVKD. The V gene lost 0 bases and the J gene lost 0 bases, with 12 bases spanning the gap. The CDR3 loop spans 17 amino acids. The assay was immunoSEQ multiplex PCR, and TCRdb's table has in-frame clones only and misses some. The sample lists approximately 160,000 clones; more than 65% were seen once. The source material was peripheral blood. The rearrangement uses TRBV10-3 and TRBJ1-3; D is perhaps TRBD1 (6 bases). The clonotype comes from a woman in her 50s in a cohort sampled during active or convalescent COVID-19. The CDR3 DNA follows: TGTGCCATCAGTGAGTCTCAGGGGTCGGGCTCTGGAAACACCATATATTTT. Translating gives CAISESQGSGSGNTIYF.